This record covers a single T cell receptor (beta chain). This sample stems from a study of shared clonotypes between healthy human individuals. About the study: Each donor's CD4 naive and CD4 memory cells filled three plates apiece, CD8 naive two, and CD8 memory one.

V lost 3 bases, J lost 10 bases, and 10 bases lay in between. The CDR3 extends over 13 amino acids. Germline-derived CDR1 and CDR2 are MNHEY and SMNVEV (reference sequence). Naive CD8 cells lacked CD45RO and underwent positive selection for CCR7, leaving out terminally differentiated effector memory CD45RA+ cells. Sequencing was performed with immunoSEQ multiplex PCR; in TCRdb, only in-frame clones are kept and a portion is missing. The repertoire holds roughly 2.1 million clones, with 85% to 95% as singletons. What was sequenced was naive CD8+ T cells from PBMCs. This receptor was taken from a man younger than 35 in good health. Some clones in this sample may be carry-over from other donors' samples. This sequence joins TRBV27 and TRBJ1-6; D not certain. This chain's CDR3 is CASSLSSQSPLHF. CDR3 nucleotides: TGTGCCAGCAGTTTGTCAAGCCAATCACCCCTCCACTTT.